This T cell receptor (beta chain) was obtained from a study of neurological immune-mediated disorders. Study outcomes and limitations: When repertoires were grouped phylogenetically, those of 18 of 34 multiple sclerosis patients fell into one related-CDR3 cluster, a possible signature. With the multiple sclerosis repertoire cluster, neither clinical nor MRI features showed any association. Expansion of TCR clones was greatest in HTLV-1-associated myelopathy and smallest in multiple sclerosis, where it fell below that of healthy controls.

One entry per CDR3 protein, called by TCRdb with MiXCR from the 5' RACE reads. This table has roughly 65,000 distinct CDR3 sequences, more than 3.5% appearing once. With respect to this clonotype: Its antigen is undetermined.

This CDR3 contains 16 residues. With 2 bases removed from V and 6 bases from J, the gap between germline ends came to 17 bases. Germline V lookup: CDR1 MNHNS, CDR2 SASEGT. It was from 2 million PBMCs stored at -80 C that the unsorted libraries were obtained. The chain couples TRBV6-1 to TRBJ1-5, with a tentative D call TRBD1 (5 bases). This receptor was taken from a man aged 50-60 years with multiple sclerosis. The sequenced sample consisted of PBMCs. The CDR3 loop reads CASSENFKWRGQPQHF. CDR3 sequence (DNA): TGTGCCAGCAGTGAAAATTTTAAGTGGAGGGGTCAGCCCCAGCATTTT.